What follows are 30 T cell receptor beta chains derived from one specimen sequenced in a study of neurological immune-mediated disorders. Each CDR3 protein is one row after TCRdb ran MiXCR on the 5' RACE reads. The sample includes some 37,000 distinct CDR3 sequences, under 13% seen only once; the top ten take roughly 7.1%. Source material: PBMCs. Source of these receptors: a woman in her 30s with HTLV-1-associated myelopathy (HAM/TSP).

This clonotype occurred many times. This chain joins TRBV7-2 and TRBJ2-3, with TRBD2 identical over 9 bases. The junction had 8 bases not matched to a gene; V was cut back by 6 bases and J by 4 bases. CDR3 length equals 15 residues. The germline V gene has CDR1 SGHTA and CDR2 FQGNSA. The CDR3 region is CASREPGLASDTQYF. Here the CDR3 DNA reads TGTGCCAGCAGAGAACCGGGACTAGCCTCAGATACGCAGTATTTT.

Notes on this clonotype: An end of the junction does not agree with germline; a read error may underlie this. This rearrangement joins TRBV5-1 to TRBJ2-3, with D perhaps matching TRBD2 (6 bases). This CDR3 contains 15 residues. Germline CDR1 and CDR2: SGHRS and YFSETQ. The CDR3 DNA follows: TGCGACAGCAGCTTGGGGGGTCCTAGCACAGATACGCAATATTTT. As protein: CDSSLGGPSTDTQYF.

This clonotype appeared a few times. The V gene is TRBV18, the J gene TRBJ1-1; 12 nucleotides align to TRBD1. Germline V CDR1 and CDR2: KGHSH, LQKENI. The length of the CDR3 is 18 residues. V shed 3 bases and J 1 base; nucleotides not matched to a gene: 9. The CDR3 sequence is CASSPRPGQGASNTEAFF. CDR3 bases: TGTGCCAGCTCACCCAGGCCGGGACAGGGGGCTTCGAACACTGAAGCTTTCTTT.

This clonotype was recorded at least ten times. This rearrangement joins TRBV7-9 to TRBJ1-1; tentatively, D is TRBD1 (6 bases). The germline gives CDR1 SEHNR, CDR2 FQNEAQ (reference sequence). The germline V and J ends were trimmed by 4 bases and 0 bases, with 12 bases remaining between them. The CDR3 spans 15 residues. The CDR3 nucleotides are TGTGCCAGCAGCTCACTCAGGGACATGAACACTGAAGCTTTCTTT. Translation: CASSSLRDMNTEAFF.

The genes are TRBV18 and TRBJ1-2; no clear D. CDR3 length: 14 residues. The V gene's germline CDR1 is KGHSH and CDR2 LQKENI. V dropped 3 bases and J dropped 0 bases, with 8 bases sitting between them. Here the CDR3 reads CASSPDRANYGYTF. The DNA for the CDR3 is TGTGCCAGCTCACCGGACCGGGCTAACTATGGCTACACCTTC. The whole variable domain, filled in from reference TRBV18 and TRBJ1-2, reads NAGVMQNPRHLVRRRGQEARLRCSPMKGHSHVYWYRQLPEEGLKFMVYLQKENIIDESGMPKERFSAEFPKEGPSILRIQQVVRGDSAAYFCASSPDRANYGYTFGSGTRLTVV.

This clonotype was seen many times. The CDR3 bases are TGTGCCAGCAGCTTGAATAGCATTGAAGCTTTCTTT. Its protein product is CASSLNSIEAFF. This chain uses TRBV5-6 with TRBJ1-1; D unclear. Germline CDR1 and CDR2: SGHDT and YYEEEE. The CDR3 has 12 residues. Between the trimmed V and J ends, which lost 1 base and 7 bases, there was a span of 8 bases. The complete variable domain, with remaining parts taken from reference TRBV5-6 and TRBJ1-1, reads DAGVTQSPTHLIKTRGQQVTLRCSPKSGHDTVSWYQQALGQGPQFIFQYYEEEERQRGNFPDRFSGHQFPNYSSELNVNALLLGDSALYLCASSLNSIEAFFGQGTRLTVV.

This clonotype showed up many times. The chain recombines TRBV3-1 with TRBJ2-3, with no clear D. V was pared by 3 bases and J by 4 bases, with 11 bases between. This CDR3 is built from 14 residues. CDR1 and CDR2 (germline): LGHDT, YNNKEL (reference sequence). In nucleotides, the CDR3 is TGTGCCAGCAGCCAGGGCTTTAGTGCAGATACGCAGTATTTT. Amino acids: CASSQGFSADTQYF.

This clonotype was seen many times. This chain connects TRBV7-2 to TRBJ2-1, with 10 bases fitting TRBD2. The CDR3 is 15 residues long. Germline V gene data show CDR1 as SGHTA and CDR2 as FQGNSA. Trimming cost V 2 bases and J 10 bases; bases outside gene matches: 8. The CDR3: CASSLRVAGGGEQFF. The CDR3 nucleotides are TGTGCCAGCAGCTTAAGAGTAGCGGGGGGTGGAGAGCAGTTCTTC.

This clonotype was counted many times. This chain connects TRBV6-5 to TRBJ2-2; 10 bases fit TRBD1. CDR3 length: 15 residues. The trim removed 5 bases at V and 6 bases at J, leaving 6 bases unmatched. CDR1 is MNHEY, CDR2 SVGAGI, per germline. CDR3 bases: TGTGCCAGCAGTACCCACGGGACAGGGGCCGGGGAGCTGTTTTTT. It translates to CASSTHGTGAGELFF.

This clonotype was seen many times. The J gene is TRBJ2-7, the V gene TRBV5-1, with 7 positions matching TRBD1. CDR1 SGHRS and CDR2 YFSETQ come from the germline V gene. The CDR3 totals 15 residues. Trimming removed 1 base from V and 5 bases from J; junction bases left unmatched: 9. CDR3 region: CASSLPPRGRDEQYF. The CDR3 nucleotides are TGCGCCAGCAGCTTGCCGCCTAGGGGGCGCGACGAGCAGTACTTC.

This clonotype was recorded many times. J is TRBJ2-7 and V is TRBV7-9, with a possible D match to TRBD2 (6 bases). This CDR3 is 13 amino acids long. V lost 7 bases, J lost 4 bases, and 14 bases lay in between. Germline V gives CDR1 SEHNR, CDR2 FQNEAQ (reference sequence). The CDR3: CASMPAGGYEQYF. CDR3 in DNA: TGTGCCAGCATGCCAGCGGGTGGATACGAGCAGTACTTC.

This clonotype came up many times. This chain links TRBV7-9 with TRBJ2-2; D is uncertain. The length of the CDR3 is 12 residues. V gave up 6 bases and J gave up 9 bases, with 11 bases separating them. Germline CDR1 reads SEHNR; CDR2 reads FQNEAQ (reference sequence). CDR3 protein: CASSGDTRELFF. For the CDR3, the DNA is TGTGCCAGCAGTGGGGATACCAGGGAGCTGTTTTTT.

This clonotype has a count of ten or more. This rearrangement joins TRBV6-1 to TRBJ1-1; D not resolved. CDR3 length: 13 residues. The V gene lost 6 bases and the J gene lost 5 bases, with 13 bases spanning the gap. Germline V CDR1 and CDR2: MNHNS, SASEGT. The CDR3 protein is CASRTGPETEAFF. Here the CDR3 DNA reads TGTGCCAGCAGGACGGGTCCCGAGACTGAAGCTTTCTTT.

In its sample, this clonotype was seen many times. The J gene is TRBJ2-2, the V gene TRBV29-1, with D hard to call. Germline values: CDR1 SQVTM, CDR2 ANQGSEA. This CDR3 region has 13 residues. The germline V and J ends were trimmed by 4 bases and 4 bases, with 10 bases remaining between them. CDR3 residues: CSVGQVFTGELFF. DNA of the CDR3: TGCAGCGTTGGTCAAGTCTTCACCGGGGAGCTGTTTTTT.

Many counts were recorded for this clonotype. The genes are TRBV12-3 or TRBV12-4 and TRBJ1-5; TRBD1 is a possible D gene (6 bases). This CDR3 contains 13 residues. Between the trimmed V and J ends, which lost 4 bases and 6 bases, there was a span of 10 bases. Written as DNA, the CDR3 is TGTGCCAGCAGTTCAGGGGAAGGTCAGCCCCAGCATTTT. Protein sequence: CASSSGEGQPQHF.

This clonotype is deemed medium-sized. The V gene is TRBV5-8, the J gene TRBJ1-5, with D tentatively TRBD1 (6 bases). Germline CDR1 and CDR2: SGHTS and YDEGEE. The V end lost 5 bases, the J end lost 5 bases, and 17 bases lay between the germline ends. This CDR3 spans 15 amino acids. The CDR3 region has the DNA TGTGCCAGCAGTCGCGGGACACAGACCGATCAGCCCCAGCATTTT. Encoded protein: CASSRGTQTDQPQHF. The variable domain in full, completed from reference TRBV5-8 and TRBJ1-5, reads EAGVTQSPTHLIKTRGQQATLRCSPISGHTSVYWYQQALGLGLQFLLWYDEGEERNRGNFPPRFSGRQFPNYSSELNVNALELEDSALYLCASSRGTQTDQPQHFGDGTRLSIL.

The rearrangement links TRBV5-5 to TRBJ1-5, with D unresolved. Trimming shortened V by 0 bases and J by 6 bases, and 10 bases separated the two germline ends. The CDR3 contains 14 residues. Germline V lookup: CDR1 SGHKS, CDR2 YYEKEE (reference sequence). The CDR3 region has the DNA TGTGCCAGCAGCTTGGCGAAGGGAACTCAGCCCCAGCATTTT. This sequence encodes CASSLAKGTQPQHF.

At least ten counts were recorded for this clonotype. The chain uses TRBV5-4 and TRBJ2-7; TRBD2 agrees at 7 bases. Germline values: CDR1 SGHNT, CDR2 YYREEE (reference sequence). The CDR3 covers 16 residues. The V gene end was trimmed by 3 bases and the J gene end by 0 bases; junction bases not matched to a gene: 9. CDR3 DNA sequence: TGTGCCAGCAGCTCTGGCGGGAGCCGAGACTCCTACGAGCAGTACTTC. Translating gives CASSSGGSRDSYEQYF.

This clonotype has a count of ten or more. This chain uses TRBV20-1 with TRBJ2-3; TRBD2 matches at 13 bases. CDR1 and CDR2 (germline): DFQATT, SNEGSKA (reference sequence). The CDR3 is 15 residues long. V shed 5 bases, J shed 6 bases, and the junction held 8 bases outside the gene matches. The CDR3 bases are TGCAGTGCTCGCCCCGAGACTAGCGGGGGGGATACGCAGTATTTT. Its protein is CSARPETSGGDTQYF.

At least ten counts were recorded for this clonotype. The V and J genes are TRBV20-1 and TRBJ1-1, with D unresolved. CDR3 size: 13 residues. V shed 6 bases and J shed 6 bases, with 17 bases lying between them. Germline V gene sequence: CDR1 DFQATT, CDR2 SNEGSKA (reference sequence). CDR3 region: CSASTPMESEAFF. The DNA for the CDR3 is TGCAGTGCCTCTACCCCCATGGAATCTGAAGCTTTCTTT.

At least ten counts were recorded for this clonotype. The CDR3 reads CASTHGPRGATDTQYF. The CDR3 bases are TGTGCCAGCACCCATGGTCCACGGGGGGCGACAGATACGCAGTATTTT. The chain employs TRBV12-3 or TRBV12-4 and TRBJ2-3, with a tentative D call TRBD2 (7 bases). The CDR3 totals 16 residues. V was cut by 7 bases and J by 3 bases, with 20 bases left in between.

The chain carries TRBV5-1 and TRBJ2-3; a possible D gene is TRBD2 (6 bases). The CDR3 runs 15 residues. Trimming stripped 4 bases from V and 3 bases from J, with 15 bases between. Germline V gene data show CDR1 as SGHRS and CDR2 as YFSETQ. In nucleotides, the CDR3 is TGCGCCAGCAGCCAAGGACGGGGAGGAACAGATACGCAGTATTTT. This encodes CASSQGRGGTDTQYF.

The chain carries TRBV19 and TRBJ2-1; maybe TRBD2 (6 bases). The CDR3 covers 15 residues. Germline V CDR1 and CDR2: LNHDA, SQIVND (reference sequence). Trimming pared 7 bases from V and 3 bases from J, leaving 16 bases between. The CDR3 loop reads CASTGGGTVYNEQFF. For the CDR3, the DNA is TGTGCCAGTACTGGGGGAGGTACCGTCTACAATGAGCAGTTCTTC.

This clonotype came up many times. The CDR3 spells CATSDTTGTGADTQYF. In nucleotides, the CDR3 is TGTGCCACCAGTGATACCACCGGGACAGGGGCAGATACGCAGTATTTT. This chain links TRBV24-1 with TRBJ2-3, with 10 nucleotides matching TRBD1. V lost 3 bases and J lost 4; bases outside the gene matches: 6. This CDR3 is built from 16 residues. The germline V gene encodes CDR1 KGHDR and CDR2 SFDVKD.

The CDR3 sequence: CSGGVRNNEQFF. CDR3 nucleotide sequence: TGCAGTGGGGGTGTGAGGAACAATGAGCAGTTCTTC. The V gene is TRBV20-1, the J gene TRBJ2-1; no clear D gene. The CDR3 runs 12 residues. Germline V gene lookup returns CDR1 DFQATT and CDR2 SNEGSKA (reference sequence). Between the trimmed V and J ends, which lost 7 bases and 5 bases, there was a span of 12 bases.

This clonotype was seen many times. The chain links TRBV24-1 to TRBJ2-1, with TRBD1 matching over 10 bases. V was pared by 6 bases and J by 2 bases, with 3 bases of the junction left unmatched. CDR1 and CDR2 (germline): KGHDR, SFDVKD. This CDR3 contains 15 residues. CDR3 nucleotide sequence: TGTGCCACCAGTTGGGACAGGGGCACCTACAATGAGCAGTTCTTC. Amino acids: CATSWDRGTYNEQFF.

This clonotype was seen ten or more times. This chain links TRBV6-1 with TRBJ2-3; perhaps D is TRBD1 or TRBD2 (5 bases each). Germline CDR1 and CDR2: MNHNS and SASEGT. V lost 4 bases to trimming and J lost 2 bases, with 13 bases between them. This CDR3 is 15 amino acids long. The CDR3 here is CASSAGTFDTDTQYF. The CDR3 DNA sequence: TGTGCCAGCAGTGCGGGGACGTTCGACACAGATACGCAGTATTTT.

This clonotype was counted many times. The CDR3 nucleotides read TGCGCCAGCAGCTTGGTATCTAGCGGGGGATACAATGAGCAGTTCTTC. Translation gives CASSLVSSGGYNEQFF. This chain links TRBV5-1 with TRBJ2-1, with 10 positions matching TRBD2. Unmatched junction bases numbered 4, after V lost 0 bases and J lost 4 bases. This CDR3 region has 16 residues. Germline CDR1 reads SGHRS; CDR2 reads YFSETQ.

This clonotype was observed at least ten times. The chain uses TRBV12-3 or TRBV12-4 and TRBJ2-7; 10 bases are a match to TRBD1. This CDR3 contains 17 residues. The junction had 7 bases not matched to a gene; V was cut back by 1 base and J by 1 base. The CDR3: CASSLGGTGAESYEQYF. The CDR3 region has the DNA TGTGCCAGCAGTTTAGGGGGGACAGGGGCGGAATCCTACGAGCAGTACTTC.

The sample holds many counts of this clonotype. V gene TRBV7-2 combines with J gene TRBJ2-5; TRBD1 aligns across 7 bases. CDR3 length: 16 residues. Trimming removed 3 bases from V and 2 bases from J; junction bases left unmatched: 9. Germline V gives CDR1 SGHTA, CDR2 FQGNSA. This CDR3 is CASSLGIAGGQETQYF. In DNA form, the CDR3 reads TGTGCCAGCAGCTTGGGAATCGCAGGGGGACAAGAGACCCAGTACTTC.